The clone carrying this T cell receptor (beta chain) was found once. Measured with immunoSEQ multiplex PCR; TCRdb has only the in-frame clones, and not every one. Of about 120,000 clones in the sample, 74% were seen once. V was clipped by 4 bases and J by 6 bases, with 10 bases between them. The CDR3 runs 13 residues. CDR1 SGHTS and CDR2 YDEGEE come from the germline V gene. These data are taken from a study of blood T cell repertoires in COVID-19. Looking at the study overall: Acute and convalescent COVID-19 specimens originated in the United States, Italy and Spain.

The sample taken for sequencing was peripheral blood. The gene calls are TRBV5-8 and TRBJ2-2; D possibly corresponds to TRBD1 (5 bases). This receptor was obtained from a man between 60 and 75 years old with acute or convalescent COVID-19. The CDR3 nucleotides are TGTGCCAGCAGCCCAGGACATGCCGGGGAGCTGTTTTTT. Translation: CASSPGHAGELFF.